This T cell receptor beta chain was obtained from a study of Graves' ophthalmopathy and Graves' hyperthyroidism. From germline, CDR1 is DFQATT and CDR2 SNEGSKA (reference sequence). This CDR3 contains 12 residues. V shed 5 bases and J shed 1 base, with 8 bases lying between them. Concerning this clonotype: A clone one base away is much larger, so this may be a read error.

The TCR beta CDR3 regions underwent amplification from RNA transcripts. Investigators did first-round RT-PCR with HTBI primers, then second-round multiplex PCR. MiXCR was run by TCRdb on the multiplex PCR reads, yielding one entry per CDR3 protein. The sample carries about 1.2 million distinct CDR3 sequences, about two fifths recorded once. Specimen: peripheral blood or thyroid tissue (not recorded which). This receptor was identified in an adult man with Graves' hyperthyroidism. The V and J genes are TRBV20-1 and TRBJ1-1, with a weak D call TRBD1 (5 bases). Here the CDR3 reads CSAATGNTEAFF. CDR3 nucleotide sequence: TGCAGTGCTGCCACAGGGAACACTGAAGCTTTCTTT.